This T cell receptor (beta chain) was identified during a study of blood T cells in healthy people across ages. The overall study: Template switching recovered approximately one barcoded beta molecule for every two T cells. Study observations and caveats: Observed TCR beta diversity per million T cells went down as age went up. This fall followed a roughly linear course with age.

Comment on this clonotype: Its target is not known.

Whenever a sample was processed, at least 7 million PBMCs were isolated. Next came a second PCR, run for about 6 to 12 cycles, which used a sample-barcoded 5' primer along with a J-beta primer mix. TCRdb passed the 5' RACE reads through MiXCR, listing each CDR3 protein once. The sample holds 380,000 or so distinct CDR3 sequences; about half are singletons and the top ten take about 54%. Germline V lookup: CDR1 DFQATT, CDR2 SNEGSKA (reference sequence). Trimming removed 0 bases from V and 2 bases from J; junction bases left unmatched: 3. The CDR3 runs 14 residues. The V gene is TRBV20-1, the J gene TRBJ1-2; 7 bases align to TRBD1. Sequenced: blood. The origin of this receptor is a man in his 60s in good health. CDR3 region: CSARDGDSNYGYTF. The CDR3 nucleotides are TGCAGTGCTAGAGATGGGGACAGCAACTATGGCTACACCTTC.